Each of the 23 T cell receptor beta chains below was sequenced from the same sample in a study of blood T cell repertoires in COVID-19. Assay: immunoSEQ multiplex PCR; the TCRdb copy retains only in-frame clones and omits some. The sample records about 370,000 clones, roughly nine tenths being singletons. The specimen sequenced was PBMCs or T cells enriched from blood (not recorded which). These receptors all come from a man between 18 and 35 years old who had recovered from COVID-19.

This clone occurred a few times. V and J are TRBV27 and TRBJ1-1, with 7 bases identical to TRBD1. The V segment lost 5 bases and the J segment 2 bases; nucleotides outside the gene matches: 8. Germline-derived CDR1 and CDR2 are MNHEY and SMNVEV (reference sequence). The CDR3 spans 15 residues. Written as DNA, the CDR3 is TGTGCCAGCAGTATTCAGGGGGTGGGAAACACTGAAGCTTTCTTT. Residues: CASSIQGVGNTEAFF.

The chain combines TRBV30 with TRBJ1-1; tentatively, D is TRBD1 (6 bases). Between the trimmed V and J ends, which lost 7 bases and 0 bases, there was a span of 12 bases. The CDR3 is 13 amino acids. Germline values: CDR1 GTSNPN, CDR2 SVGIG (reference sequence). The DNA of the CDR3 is TGTGCCTTAAACAGGGACATGAACACTGAAGCTTTCTTT. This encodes CALNRDMNTEAFF.

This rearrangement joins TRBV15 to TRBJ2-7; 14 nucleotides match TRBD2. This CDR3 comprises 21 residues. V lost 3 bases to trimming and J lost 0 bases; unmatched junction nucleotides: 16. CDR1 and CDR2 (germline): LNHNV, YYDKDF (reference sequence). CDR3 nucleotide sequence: TGTGCCACCAGCAGTCTCCTCCTCGGGACTAGCGGGGGCCCCAGCTCCTACGAGCAGTACTTC. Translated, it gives CATSSLLLGTSGGPSSYEQYF.

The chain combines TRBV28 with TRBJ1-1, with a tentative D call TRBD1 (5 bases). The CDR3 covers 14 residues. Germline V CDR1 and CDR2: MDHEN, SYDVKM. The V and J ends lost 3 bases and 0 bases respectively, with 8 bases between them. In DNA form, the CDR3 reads TGTGCCAGCAGTTTGGGCAGGGTGAACACTGAAGCTTTCTTT. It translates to CASSLGRVNTEAFF.

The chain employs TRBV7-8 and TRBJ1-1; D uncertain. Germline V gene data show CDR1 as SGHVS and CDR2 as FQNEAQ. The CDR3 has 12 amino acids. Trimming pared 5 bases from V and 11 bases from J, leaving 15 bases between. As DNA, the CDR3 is TGTGCCAGCAGCCCCACGGGGATCGGCGCTTTCTTT. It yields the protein CASSPTGIGAFF.

The CDR3 sequence: CASSLIGETGELFF. Written as DNA, the CDR3 is TGTGCCAGCAGCTTAATCGGGGAGACCGGGGAGCTGTTTTTT. The gene calls are TRBV7-9 and TRBJ2-2, with D possibly TRBD2 on 5 matching bases. CDR1 and CDR2 from the germline V gene are SEHNR and FQNEAQ (reference sequence). V lost 2 bases and J 5 bases, leaving 9 bases between the germline ends. The CDR3 length is 14 residues.

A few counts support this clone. The CDR3: CASSVAEGNTIYF. The CDR3 DNA is TGTGCCAGCAGCGTAGCTGAGGGAAACACCATATATTTT. The rearrangement joins TRBV9 to TRBJ1-3; no clear D gene. V was pared by 0 bases and J by 4 bases, with 5 bases between. CDR1 and CDR2 from the germline V gene are SGDLS and YYNGEE. The CDR3 runs to 13 residues.

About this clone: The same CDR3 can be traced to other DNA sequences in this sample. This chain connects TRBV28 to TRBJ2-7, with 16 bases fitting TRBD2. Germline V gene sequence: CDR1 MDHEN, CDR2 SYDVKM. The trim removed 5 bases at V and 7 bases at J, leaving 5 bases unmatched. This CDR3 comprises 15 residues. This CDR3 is CASSPGTSGRGEQYF. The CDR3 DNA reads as TGTGCCAGCAGTCCTGGGACTAGCGGGAGGGGTGAGCAGTACTTC. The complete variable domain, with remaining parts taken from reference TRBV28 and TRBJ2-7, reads DVKVTQSSRYLVKRTGEKVFLECVQDMDHENMFWYRQDPGLGLRLIYFSYDVKMKEKGDIPEGYSVSREKKERFSLILESASTNQTSMYLCASSPGTSGRGEQYFGPGTRLTVT.

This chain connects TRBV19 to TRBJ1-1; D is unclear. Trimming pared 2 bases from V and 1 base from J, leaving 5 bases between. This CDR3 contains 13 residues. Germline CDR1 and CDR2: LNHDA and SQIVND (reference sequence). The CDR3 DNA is TGTGCCAGTAGTATATCAGGGAACACTGAAGCTTTCTTT. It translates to CASSISGNTEAFF.

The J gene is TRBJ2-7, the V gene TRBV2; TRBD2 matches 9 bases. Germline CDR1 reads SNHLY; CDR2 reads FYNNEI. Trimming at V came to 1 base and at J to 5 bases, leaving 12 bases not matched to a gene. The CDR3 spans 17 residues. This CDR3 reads CASSEEIAGGTLDEQYF. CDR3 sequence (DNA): TGTGCCAGCAGTGAAGAGATCGCGGGGGGGACGCTGGACGAGCAGTACTTC.

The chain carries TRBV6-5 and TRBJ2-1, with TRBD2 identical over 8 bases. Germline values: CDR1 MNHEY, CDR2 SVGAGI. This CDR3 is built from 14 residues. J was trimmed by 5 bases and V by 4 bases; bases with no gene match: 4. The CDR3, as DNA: TGTGCCAGCAGTTCCGTAGCGGGGCACAATGAGCAGTTCTTC. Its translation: CASSSVAGHNEQFF.

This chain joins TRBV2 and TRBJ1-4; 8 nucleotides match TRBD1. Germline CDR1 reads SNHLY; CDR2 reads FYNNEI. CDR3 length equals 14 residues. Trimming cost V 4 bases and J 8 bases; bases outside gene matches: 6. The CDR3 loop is CASSARTGREKLFF. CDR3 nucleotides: TGTGCCAGCAGTGCGAGGACAGGGCGCGAAAAACTGTTTTTT. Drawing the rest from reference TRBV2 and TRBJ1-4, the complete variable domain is EPEVTQTPSHQVTQMGQEVILRCVPISNHLYFYWYRQILGQKVEFLVSFYNNEISEKSEIFDDQFSVERPDGSNFTLKIRSTKLEDSAMYFCASSARTGREKLFFGSGTQLSVL.

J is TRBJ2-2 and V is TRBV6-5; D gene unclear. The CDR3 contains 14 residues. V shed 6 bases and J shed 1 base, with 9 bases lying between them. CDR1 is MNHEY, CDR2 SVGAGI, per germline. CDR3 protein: CASSSNRNTGELFF. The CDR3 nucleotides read TGTGCCAGCAGCTCAAACAGGAACACCGGGGAGCTGTTTTTT.

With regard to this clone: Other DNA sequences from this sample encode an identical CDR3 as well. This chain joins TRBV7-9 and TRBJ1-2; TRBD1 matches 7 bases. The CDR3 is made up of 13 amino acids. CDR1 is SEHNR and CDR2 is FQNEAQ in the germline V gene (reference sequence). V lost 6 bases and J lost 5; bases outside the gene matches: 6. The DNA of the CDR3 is TGTGCCAGCAGTCCTACAGGGGTTTATGGCTACACCTTC. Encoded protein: CASSPTGVYGYTF.

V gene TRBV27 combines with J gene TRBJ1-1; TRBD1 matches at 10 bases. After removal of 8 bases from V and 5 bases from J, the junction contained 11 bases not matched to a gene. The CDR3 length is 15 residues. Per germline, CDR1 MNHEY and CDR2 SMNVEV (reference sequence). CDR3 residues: CASSPRQGASTEAFF. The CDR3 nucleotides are TGTGCCAGCTCCCCACGACAGGGGGCGAGTACTGAAGCTTTCTTT.

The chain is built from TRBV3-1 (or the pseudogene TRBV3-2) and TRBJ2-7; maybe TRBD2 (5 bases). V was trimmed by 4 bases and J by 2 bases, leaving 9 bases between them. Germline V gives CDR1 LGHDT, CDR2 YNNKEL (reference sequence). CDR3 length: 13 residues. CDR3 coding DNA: TGTGCCAGCAGCCCCGGAGGACCCTACGAGCAGTACTTC. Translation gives CASSPGGPYEQYF.

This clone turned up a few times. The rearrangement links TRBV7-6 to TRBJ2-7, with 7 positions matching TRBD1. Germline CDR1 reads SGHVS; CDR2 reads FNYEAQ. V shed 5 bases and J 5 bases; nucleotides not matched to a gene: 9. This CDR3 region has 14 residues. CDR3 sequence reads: CASSPRRGLDEQYF. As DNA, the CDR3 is TGTGCCAGCAGCCCTCGAAGGGGGCTGGACGAGCAGTACTTC. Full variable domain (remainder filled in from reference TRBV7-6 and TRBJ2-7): GAGVSQSPRYKVTKRGQDVALRCDPISGHVSLYWYRQALGQGPEFLTYFNYEAQQDKSGLPNDRFSAERPEGSISTLTIQRTEQRDSAMYRCASSPRRGLDEQYFGPGTRLTVT.

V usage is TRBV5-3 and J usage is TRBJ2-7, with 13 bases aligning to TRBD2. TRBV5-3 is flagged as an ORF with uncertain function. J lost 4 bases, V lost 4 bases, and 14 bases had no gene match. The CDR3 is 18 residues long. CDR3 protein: CARSRPGLAGVVRYEQYF. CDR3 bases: TGTGCCAGAAGCCGCCCCGGACTAGCGGGAGTAGTGAGATACGAGCAGTACTTC.

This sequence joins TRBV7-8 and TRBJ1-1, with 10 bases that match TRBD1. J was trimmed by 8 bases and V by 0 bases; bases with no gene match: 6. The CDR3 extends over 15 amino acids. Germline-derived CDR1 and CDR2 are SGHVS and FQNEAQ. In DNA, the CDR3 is TGTGCCAGCAGCTTAGCGAGGGGGACAGGGGAGGAAGCTTTCTTT. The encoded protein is CASSLARGTGEEAFF.

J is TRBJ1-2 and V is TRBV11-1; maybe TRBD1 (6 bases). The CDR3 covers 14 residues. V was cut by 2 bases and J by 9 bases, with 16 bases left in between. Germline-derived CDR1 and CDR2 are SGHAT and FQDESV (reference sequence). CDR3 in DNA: TGTGCCAGCAGCTTAAGCGATCAGGGGAGTAGCTACACCTTC. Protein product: CASSLSDQGSSYTF.

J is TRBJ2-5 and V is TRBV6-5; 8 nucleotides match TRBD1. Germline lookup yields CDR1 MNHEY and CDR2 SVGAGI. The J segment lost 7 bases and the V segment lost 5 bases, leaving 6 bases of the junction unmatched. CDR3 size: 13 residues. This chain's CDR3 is CASSRGQGATQYF. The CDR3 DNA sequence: TGTGCCAGCAGTAGAGGACAGGGCGCGACCCAGTACTTC.

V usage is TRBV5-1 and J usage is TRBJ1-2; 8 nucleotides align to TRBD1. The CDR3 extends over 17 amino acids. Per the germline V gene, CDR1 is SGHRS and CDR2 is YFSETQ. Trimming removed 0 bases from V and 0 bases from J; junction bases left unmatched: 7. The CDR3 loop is CASSLGPSDRANYGYTF. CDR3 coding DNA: TGCGCCAGCAGCTTGGGGCCTTCGGACAGGGCTAACTATGGCTACACCTTC.

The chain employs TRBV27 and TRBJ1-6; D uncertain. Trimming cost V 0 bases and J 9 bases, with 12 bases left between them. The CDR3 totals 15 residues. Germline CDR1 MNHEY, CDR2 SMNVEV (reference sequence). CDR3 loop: CASSLSLEGSSPLHF. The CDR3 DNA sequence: TGTGCCAGCAGTTTATCGCTTGAGGGTTCTTCACCCCTCCACTTT.